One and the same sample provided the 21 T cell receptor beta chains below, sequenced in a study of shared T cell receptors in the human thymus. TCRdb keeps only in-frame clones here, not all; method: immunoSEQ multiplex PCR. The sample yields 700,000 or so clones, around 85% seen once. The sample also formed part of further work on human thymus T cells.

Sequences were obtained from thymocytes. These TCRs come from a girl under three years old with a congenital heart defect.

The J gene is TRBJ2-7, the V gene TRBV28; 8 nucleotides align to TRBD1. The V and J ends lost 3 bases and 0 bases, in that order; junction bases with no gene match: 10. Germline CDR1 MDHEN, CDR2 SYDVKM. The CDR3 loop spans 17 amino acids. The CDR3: CASSLVVRDRSSYEQYF. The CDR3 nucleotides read TGTGCCAGCAGTTTGGTCGTCCGGGACAGGAGCTCCTACGAGCAGTACTTC.

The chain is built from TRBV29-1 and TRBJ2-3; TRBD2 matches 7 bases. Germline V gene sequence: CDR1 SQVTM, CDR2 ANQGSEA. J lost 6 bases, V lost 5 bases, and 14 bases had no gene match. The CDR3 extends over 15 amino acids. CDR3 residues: CSVRVLGTIADTQYF. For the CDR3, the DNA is TGCAGCGTTAGAGTGTTAGGGACTATCGCGGATACGCAGTATTTT.

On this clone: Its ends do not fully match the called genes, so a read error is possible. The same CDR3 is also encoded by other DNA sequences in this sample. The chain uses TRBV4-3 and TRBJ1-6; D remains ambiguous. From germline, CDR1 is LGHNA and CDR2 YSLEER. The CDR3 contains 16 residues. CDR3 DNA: TGCGCCAGCAGCCAAGGTCCTAGCTCCTATAATTCCCCCCTCCACTTT. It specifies CASSQGPSSYNSPLHF.

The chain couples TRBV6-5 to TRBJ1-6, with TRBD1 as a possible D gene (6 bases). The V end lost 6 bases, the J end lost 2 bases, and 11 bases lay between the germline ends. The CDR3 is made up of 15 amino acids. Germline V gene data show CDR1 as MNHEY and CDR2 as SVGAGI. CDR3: CASSTGQPYNSPLHF. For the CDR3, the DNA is TGTGCCAGCAGCACCGGACAGCCCTATAATTCACCCCTCCACTTT.

The CDR3 spells CASSLRGTYEQYF. CDR3 nucleotides: TGCGCCAGCAGTTTGCGGGGAACCTACGAGCAGTACTTC. The J gene is TRBJ2-7, the V gene TRBV5-1, with D possibly matching TRBD2 (6 bases). Germline CDR1 reads SGHRS; CDR2 reads YFSETQ. The germline V and J ends were trimmed by 5 bases and 2 bases, with 11 bases remaining between them. The CDR3 has 13 amino acids.

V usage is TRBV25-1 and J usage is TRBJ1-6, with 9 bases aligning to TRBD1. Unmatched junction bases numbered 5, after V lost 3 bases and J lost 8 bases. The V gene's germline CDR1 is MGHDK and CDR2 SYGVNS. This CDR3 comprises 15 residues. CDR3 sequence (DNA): TGTGCCAGCAGTGAGTCGGGACAGGGAGATTCACCCCTCCACTTT. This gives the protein CASSESGQGDSPLHF.

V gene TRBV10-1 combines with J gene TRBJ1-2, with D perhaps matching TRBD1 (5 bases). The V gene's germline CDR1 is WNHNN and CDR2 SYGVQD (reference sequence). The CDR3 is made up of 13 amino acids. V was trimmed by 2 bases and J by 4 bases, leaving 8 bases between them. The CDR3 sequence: CASSEGRAYGYTF. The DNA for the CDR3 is TGCGCCAGCAGTGAGGGCAGGGCCTATGGCTACACCTTC.

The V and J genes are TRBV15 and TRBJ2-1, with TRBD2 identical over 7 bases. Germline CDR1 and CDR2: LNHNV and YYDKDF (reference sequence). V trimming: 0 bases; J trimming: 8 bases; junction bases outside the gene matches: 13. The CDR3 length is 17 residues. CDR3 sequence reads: CATSREYGLAVWDEQFF. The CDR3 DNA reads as TGTGCCACCAGCAGAGAGTATGGTCTAGCGGTTTGGGATGAGCAGTTCTTC.

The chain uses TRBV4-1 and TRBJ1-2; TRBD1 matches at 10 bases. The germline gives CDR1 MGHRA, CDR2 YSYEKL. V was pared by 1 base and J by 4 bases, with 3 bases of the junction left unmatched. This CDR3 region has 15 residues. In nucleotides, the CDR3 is TGCGCCAGCAGCCAAGGACAGGGGGCCGCCTATGGCTACACCTTC. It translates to CASSQGQGAAYGYTF.

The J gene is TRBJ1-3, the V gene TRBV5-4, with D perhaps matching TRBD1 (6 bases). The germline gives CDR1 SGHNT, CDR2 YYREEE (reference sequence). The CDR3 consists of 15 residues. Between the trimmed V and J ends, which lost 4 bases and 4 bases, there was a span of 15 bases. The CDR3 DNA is TGTGCCAGCAGCCTCAGAGGGGGAGGGGGAAACACCATATATTTT. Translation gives CASSLRGGGGNTIYF.

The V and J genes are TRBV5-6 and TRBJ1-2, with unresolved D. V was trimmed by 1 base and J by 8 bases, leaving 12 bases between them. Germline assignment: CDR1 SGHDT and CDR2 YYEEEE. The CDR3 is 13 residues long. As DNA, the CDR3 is TGTGCCAGCAGCTTGTTGTTCAGGCTAGGCTACACCTTC. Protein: CASSLLFRLGYTF.

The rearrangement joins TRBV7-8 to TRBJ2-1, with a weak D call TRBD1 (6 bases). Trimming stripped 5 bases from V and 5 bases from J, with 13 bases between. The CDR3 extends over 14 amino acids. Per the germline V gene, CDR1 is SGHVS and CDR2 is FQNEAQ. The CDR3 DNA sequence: TGTGCCAGCAGCCCAACGGACAGAAACAATGAGCAGTTCTTC. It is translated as CASSPTDRNNEQFF.

In DNA, the CDR3 is TGTGCCAGCAGCTTGGTTCCAGGGAATCGGGCCAATGAGAACTATGGCTACACCTTC. Protein sequence: CASSLVPGNRANENYGYTF. The rearrangement links TRBV5-4 to TRBJ1-2, with D perhaps TRBD1 (5 bases). Germline CDR1 SGHNT, CDR2 YYREEE (reference sequence). The length of the CDR3 is 19 residues. Trimming cost V 0 bases and J 2 bases, with 23 bases left between them.

The CDR3 spells CASSCPRAGLASTDTQYF. CDR3 nucleotides: TGTGCCAGCAGCTGCCCTAGGGCGGGGTTAGCTAGCACAGATACGCAGTATTTT. The chain has TRBV5-6 and TRBJ2-3, with D tentatively TRBD2 (6 bases). The CDR3 spans 18 residues. Germline V lookup: CDR1 SGHDT, CDR2 YYEEEE. V lost 3 bases and J lost 0, with 20 bases in between.

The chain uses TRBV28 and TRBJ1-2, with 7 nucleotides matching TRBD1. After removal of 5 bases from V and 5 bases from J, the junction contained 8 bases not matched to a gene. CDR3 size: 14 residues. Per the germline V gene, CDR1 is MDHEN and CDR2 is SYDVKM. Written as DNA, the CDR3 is TGTGCCAGCAGTACGCCCTCCAGGGGGTATGGCTACACCTTC. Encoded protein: CASSTPSRGYGYTF.

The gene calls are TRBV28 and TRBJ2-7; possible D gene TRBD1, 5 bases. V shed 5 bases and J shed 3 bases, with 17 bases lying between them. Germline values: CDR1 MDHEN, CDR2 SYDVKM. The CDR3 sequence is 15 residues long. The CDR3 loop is CASSIDQGEFYEQYF. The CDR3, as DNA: TGTGCCAGCAGTATAGACCAGGGTGAATTCTACGAGCAGTACTTC.

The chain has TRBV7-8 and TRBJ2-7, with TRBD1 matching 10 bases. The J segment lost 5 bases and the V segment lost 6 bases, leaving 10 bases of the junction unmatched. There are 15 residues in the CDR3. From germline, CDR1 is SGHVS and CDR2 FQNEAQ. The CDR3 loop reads CASRNDRGLFHEQYF. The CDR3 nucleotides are TGTGCCAGCAGGAACGACAGGGGGCTATTCCACGAGCAGTACTTC.

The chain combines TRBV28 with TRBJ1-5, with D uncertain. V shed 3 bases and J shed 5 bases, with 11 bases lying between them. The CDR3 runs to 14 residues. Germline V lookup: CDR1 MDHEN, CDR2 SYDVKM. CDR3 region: CASSFRLFYQPQHF. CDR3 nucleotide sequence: TGTGCCAGCAGTTTCAGACTCTTTTATCAGCCCCAGCATTTT.

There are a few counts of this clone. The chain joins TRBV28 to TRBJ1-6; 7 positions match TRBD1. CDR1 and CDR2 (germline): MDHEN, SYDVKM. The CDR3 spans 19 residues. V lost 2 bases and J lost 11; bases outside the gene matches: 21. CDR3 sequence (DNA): TGTGCCAGCAGTTTACCACAAGAAAGGACAGGACCTCCTCTGGCACCCCTCCACTTT. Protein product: CASSLPQERTGPPLAPLHF.

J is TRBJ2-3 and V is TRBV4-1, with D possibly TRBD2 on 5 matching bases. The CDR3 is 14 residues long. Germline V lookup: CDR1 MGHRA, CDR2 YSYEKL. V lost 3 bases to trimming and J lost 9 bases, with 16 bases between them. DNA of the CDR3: TGCGCCAGCAGCCAGCTGGTCGGGGTTGACACGCAGTATTTT. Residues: CASSQLVGVDTQYF.

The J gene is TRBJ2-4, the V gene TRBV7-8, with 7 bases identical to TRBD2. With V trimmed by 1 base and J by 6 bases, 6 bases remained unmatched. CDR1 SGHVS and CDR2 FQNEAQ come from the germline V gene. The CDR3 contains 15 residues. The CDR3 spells CASSLGRGGRNIQYF. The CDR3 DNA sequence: TGTGCCAGCAGCTTAGGGAGGGGAGGGAGAAACATTCAGTACTTC.